The present T cell receptor (beta chain) was sequenced within a study of T cells after yellow fever vaccination. Study background: Fractions of low cell number were prepared using SMART-Seq v4 Ultra Low Input. Overall study results and limits: It was a weaker secondary response, yet one that peaked faster, at day 5 versus 15. Post-booster repertoires again held most primary-vaccination clones (roughly 95% CD4, about 88% CD8).

One entry per CDR3 protein results from TCRdb running MiXCR on the 5' RACE reads. The sample consists of 310,000 or so distinct CDR3 sequences, roughly 7% of them appearing once. This clonotype was picked up a small number of times. Its antigen is not identified. This CDR3 has 14 amino acids. Trimming shortened V by 4 bases and J by 6 bases, and 16 bases separated the two germline ends. The V gene's germline CDR1 is SGHRS and CDR2 YFSETQ. The TCR was taken from a man younger than 30 who received the YFV17D yellow fever vaccine. This chain joins TRBV5-1 and TRBJ1-1; D may be TRBD1 (6 bases). The sample was PBMCs, taken about 49 days after the first yellow fever vaccination. The CDR3 region is CASSARGAISEAFF. CDR3 nucleotides: TGCGCCAGCAGCGCCCGGGGGGCGATTTCTGAAGCTTTCTTT.